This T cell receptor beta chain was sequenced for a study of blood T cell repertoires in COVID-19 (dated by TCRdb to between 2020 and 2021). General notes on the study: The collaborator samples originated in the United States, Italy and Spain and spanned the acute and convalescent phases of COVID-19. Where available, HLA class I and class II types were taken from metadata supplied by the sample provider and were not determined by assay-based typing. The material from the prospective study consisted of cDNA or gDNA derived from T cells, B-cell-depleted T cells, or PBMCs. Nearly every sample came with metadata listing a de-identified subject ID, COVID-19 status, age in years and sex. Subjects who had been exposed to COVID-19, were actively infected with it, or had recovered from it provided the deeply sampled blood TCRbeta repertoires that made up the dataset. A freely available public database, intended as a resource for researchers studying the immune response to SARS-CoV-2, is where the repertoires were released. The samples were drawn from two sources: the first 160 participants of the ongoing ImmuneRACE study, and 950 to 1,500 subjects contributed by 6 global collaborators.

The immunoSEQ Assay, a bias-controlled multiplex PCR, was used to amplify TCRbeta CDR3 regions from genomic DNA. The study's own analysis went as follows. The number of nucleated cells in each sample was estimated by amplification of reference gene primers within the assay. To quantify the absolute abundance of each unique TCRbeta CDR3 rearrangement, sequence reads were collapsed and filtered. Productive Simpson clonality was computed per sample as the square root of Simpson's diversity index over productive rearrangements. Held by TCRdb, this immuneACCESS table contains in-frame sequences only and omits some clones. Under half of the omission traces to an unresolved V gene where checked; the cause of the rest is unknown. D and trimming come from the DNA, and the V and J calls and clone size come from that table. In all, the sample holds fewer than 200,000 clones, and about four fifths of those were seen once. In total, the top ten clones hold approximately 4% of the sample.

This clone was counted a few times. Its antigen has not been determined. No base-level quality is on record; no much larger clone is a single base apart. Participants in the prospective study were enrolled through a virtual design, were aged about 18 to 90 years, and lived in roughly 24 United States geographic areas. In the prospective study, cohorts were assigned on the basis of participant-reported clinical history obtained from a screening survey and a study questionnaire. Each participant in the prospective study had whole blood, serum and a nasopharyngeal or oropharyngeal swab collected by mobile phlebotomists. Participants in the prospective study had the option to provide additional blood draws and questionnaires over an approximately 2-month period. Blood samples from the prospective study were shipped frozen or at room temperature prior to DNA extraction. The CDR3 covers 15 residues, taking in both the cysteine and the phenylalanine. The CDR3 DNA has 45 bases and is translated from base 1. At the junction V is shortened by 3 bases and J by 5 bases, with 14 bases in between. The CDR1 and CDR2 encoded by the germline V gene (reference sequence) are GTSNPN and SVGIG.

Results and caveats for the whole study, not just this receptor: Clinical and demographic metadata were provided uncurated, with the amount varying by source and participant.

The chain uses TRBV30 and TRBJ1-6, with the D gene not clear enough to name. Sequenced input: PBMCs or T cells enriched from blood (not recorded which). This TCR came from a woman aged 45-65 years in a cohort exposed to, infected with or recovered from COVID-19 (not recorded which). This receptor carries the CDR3 CAWSQEGLNNSPLHF. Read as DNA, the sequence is TGTGCCTGGAGCCAAGAGGGCCTTAATAATTCACCCCTCCACTTT.